This note documents a single TCR beta chain sequence. Germline V gene lookup returns CDR1 MNHNY and CDR2 SVGAGI (reference sequence). With 4 bases removed from V and 7 bases from J, the gap between germline ends came to 11 bases. The length of the CDR3 is 13 residues. The data belong to a study of patients and donors after allogeneic stem cell transplantation. Using its own MiXCR run on the RT-PCR reads, TCRdb lists one record per CDR3 protein. The table has about a million distinct CDR3 sequences, roughly 18% seen once; the top ten hold roughly 6%. Sequencing used blood, either unsorted or a sorted T cell fraction (not recorded which). The chain uses TRBV6-6 and TRBJ2-1, with D tentatively TRBD2 (6 bases). The receptor was isolated from a human donor who was either an allogeneic HSCT recipient or a stem cell or donor lymphocyte infusion donor (not recorded which). It is not recorded whose cells these are; they may come from a transplant donor. CDR3 loop: CASSLPGENEQFF. CDR3 DNA: TGTGCCAGCAGTTTGCCGGGAGAGAATGAGCAGTTCTTC.